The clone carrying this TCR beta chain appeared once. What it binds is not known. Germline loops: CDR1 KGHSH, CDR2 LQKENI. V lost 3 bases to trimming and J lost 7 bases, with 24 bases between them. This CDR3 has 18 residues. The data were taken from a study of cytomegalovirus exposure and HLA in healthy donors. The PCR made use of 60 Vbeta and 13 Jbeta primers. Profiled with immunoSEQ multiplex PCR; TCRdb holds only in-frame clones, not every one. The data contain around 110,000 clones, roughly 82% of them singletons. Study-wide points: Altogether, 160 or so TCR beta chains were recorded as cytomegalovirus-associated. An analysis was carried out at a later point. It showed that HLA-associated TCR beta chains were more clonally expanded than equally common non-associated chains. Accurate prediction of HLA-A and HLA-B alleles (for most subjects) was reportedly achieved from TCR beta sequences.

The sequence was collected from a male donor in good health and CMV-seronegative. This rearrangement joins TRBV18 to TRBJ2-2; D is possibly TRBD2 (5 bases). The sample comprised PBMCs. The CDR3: CASSPNFLLGGGGGELFF. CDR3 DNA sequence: TGTGCCAGCTCACCTAACTTTCTACTAGGAGGAGGTGGCGGGGAGCTGTTTTTT.